This TCR beta chain was captured in a study of T-cell reconstitution after alpha-beta-depleted transplantation in children. General study points: Some patients showed high day-60 TCRbeta diversity, which derived from surviving recipient T cells and thymic progenitors. After one year, T-cell counts and TCRbeta diversity mostly came from new T cells. In patients about two months after transplant, alpha-beta T cells reportedly arose from several hundred expanded graft clones.

This clonotype was counted between two and nine times. What it binds is not known. TCRbeta library preparation incorporated unique molecular identifiers. TCRdb re-derived calls from the PCR reads in MiXCR, one entry per CDR3 protein. The sample contains under 250,000 distinct CDR3 sequences, about 6.6% of which appear only once. This CDR3 comprises 17 residues. Germline V gene lookup returns CDR1 SGHRS and CDR2 YFSETQ. Trimming stripped 4 bases from V and 3 bases from J, with 22 bases between. This specimen consisted of PBMCs, obtained before TCRalphabeta/CD19-depleted stem cell transplant. This TCR came from a boy aged 2 to 9 with acute lymphoblastic leukemia, due to receive a stem cell transplant. V gene TRBV5-1 combines with J gene TRBJ1-2; possible D gene TRBD1, 6 bases. CDR3 nucleotide sequence: TGCGCCAGCAGCGCTAGACAGGTAGGGCTATCCGACTATGGCTACACCTTC. Its translation: CASSARQVGLSDYGYTF.